These 24 T cell receptor beta chains share one sample of origin, sequenced in a study of response to subunit inactivated influenza vaccine. TCRdb itself ran the RT-PCR reads through MiXCR, one entry per CDR3 protein. The sample carries hundreds of thousands of distinct CDR3 sequences, 12% recorded once. Sample: PBMCs from blood, taken on the day of vaccination. The source of these receptors is a man aged 45-60 years who received an inactivated influenza vaccine.

This chain connects TRBV20-1 to TRBJ1-6, with D perhaps TRBD1 (5 bases). The CDR3 covers 14 residues. Germline V gives CDR1 DFQATT, CDR2 SNEGSKA (reference sequence). With 2 bases removed from V and 6 bases from J, the gap between germline ends came to 11 bases. This CDR3 is CSARKGAANSPLHF. The CDR3 DNA reads TGCAGTGCTAGAAAAGGGGCAGCTAATTCACCCCTCCACTTT.

The rearrangement uses TRBV2 and TRBJ2-7; 7 positions match TRBD2. Germline CDR1 is SNHLY and CDR2 is FYNNEI. The CDR3 sequence is 14 residues long. V was clipped by 4 bases and J by 3 bases; unmatched bases: 6. Here the CDR3 DNA reads TGTGCCAGCAGTGTGCGGCTAGCGGTCTACGAGCAGTACTTC. Its protein is CASSVRLAVYEQYF. Based on the CDR3 plus reference TRBV2 and TRBJ2-7, the full variable domain is EPEVTQTPSHQVTQMGQEVILRCVPISNHLYFYWYRQILGQKVEFLVSFYNNEISEKSEIFDDQFSVERPDGSNFTLKIRSTKLEDSAMYFCASSVRLAVYEQYFGPGTRLTVT.

This clonotype has just a few counts. The chain is built from TRBV5-1 and TRBJ2-7, with D unclear. In germline, CDR1 is SGHRS, CDR2 YFSETQ. V lost 0 bases to trimming and J lost 4 bases, with 32 bases between them. There are 21 residues in the CDR3. CDR3 bases: TGCGCCAGCAGCTTGGGGTGGTGGGCTCAAGGCAGAACCTACTTCGATTACGAGCAGTACTTC. Protein sequence: CASSLGWWAQGRTYFDYEQYF.

This clonotype has a count of ten or more. CDR3 nucleotide sequence: TGTGCCACCAGCAGAGGTGGGACAATCGAGACCCAGTACTTC. Translation: CATSRGGTIETQYF. The rearrangement joins TRBV15 to TRBJ2-5; tentatively, D is TRBD1 (6 bases). The germline V gene has CDR1 LNHNV and CDR2 YYDKDF (reference sequence). V lost 1 base, J lost 5 bases, and 11 bases lay in between. The CDR3 sequence is 14 residues long.

Only a few counts were recorded for this clonotype. The chain uses TRBV28 and TRBJ2-1; the D gene is possibly TRBD1 (6 bases). The CDR3 sequence is 15 residues long. The V end lost 3 bases, the J end lost 6 bases, and 15 bases lay between the germline ends. CDR1 is MDHEN and CDR2 is SYDVKM in the germline V gene. Here the CDR3 reads CASSFPGQLSNEQFF. The DNA of the CDR3 is TGTGCCAGCAGTTTTCCGGGACAATTAAGCAATGAGCAGTTCTTC.

The genes are TRBV3-1 and TRBJ1-2; TRBD1 is a possible D gene (6 bases). This CDR3 comprises 16 residues. Trimming removed 0 bases from V and 3 bases from J, with 14 bases in between. CDR1 LGHDT and CDR2 YNNKEL come from the germline V gene (reference sequence). CDR3 DNA sequence: TGTGCCAGCAGCCAAGAGGTTCGAGGGGGGGACTATGGCTACACCTTC. Amino acid sequence: CASSQEVRGGDYGYTF. Complete variable domain (other parts from reference TRBV3-1 and TRBJ1-2): DTAVSQTPKYLVTQMGNDKSIKCEQNLGHDTMYWYKQDSKKFLKIMFSYNNKELIINETVPNRFSPKSPDKAHLNLHINSLELGDSAVYFCASSQEVRGGDYGYTFGSGTRLTVV.

This clonotype has ten or more counts. The rearrangement links TRBV3-1 to TRBJ2-2, with D possibly TRBD2 on 5 matching bases. Trimming pared 4 bases from V and 9 bases from J, leaving 12 bases between. The CDR3 is made up of 13 amino acids. Per germline, CDR1 LGHDT and CDR2 YNNKEL (reference sequence). The DNA of the CDR3 is TGTGCCAGCAGCCGTGACTACCTCCGGGAGCTGTTTTTT. Amino acid sequence: CASSRDYLRELFF.

Notes on this clonotype: The CDR3 end shows no conserved phenylalanine or tryptophan, and so a read error is likely. No DNA is shown, since the ends of the CDR3 on it are uncertain; the CDR3 is the one TCRdb lists. V usage is TRBV2 and J usage is TRBJ2-1; no check of the table's D call, TRBD2, against the DNA was made. From its first to its last residue, the CDR3 has 13 amino acids. Germline values: CDR1 SNHLY, CDR2 FYNNEI. The CDR3: CASTIILTSPWVV.

This clonotype showed up just a few times. The chain has TRBV27 and TRBJ2-3; either TRBD1 or TRBD2 may fit D (5 bases each). The CDR3 runs 19 residues. Germline CDR1 reads MNHEY; CDR2 reads SMNVEV (reference sequence). Trimming cost V 6 bases and J 0 bases, with 25 bases left between them. CDR3 nucleotide sequence: TGTGCCAGCAGCAAATCCCCCTGGGGGTCACAAACTAGCACAGATACGCAGTATTTT. This encodes CASSKSPWGSQTSTDTQYF.

This clonotype was picked up a small number of times. The chain employs TRBV29-1 and TRBJ2-6, with 11 bases matching TRBD2. V was pared by 7 bases and J by 3 bases, with 17 bases of the junction left unmatched. The CDR3 is 19 residues long. Per the germline V gene, CDR1 is SQVTM and CDR2 is ANQGSEA. The CDR3 loop is CSALTSGGLAVIGANVLTF. The CDR3 coding sequence is TGCAGCGCCCTCACCTCTGGGGGACTAGCGGTCATTGGGGCCAACGTCCTGACTTTC.

The CDR3 nucleotides are TGTGCCAGCAGCCGGCGACAGGGGTCATCCTACGAGCAGTACTTC. The encoded protein is CASSRRQGSSYEQYF. This chain joins TRBV7-8 and TRBJ2-7; 8 bases match TRBD1. Trimming removed 5 bases from V and 1 base from J; junction bases left unmatched: 7. The CDR3 has 15 residues. Germline CDR1 and CDR2: SGHVS and FQNEAQ.

The chain employs TRBV20-1 and TRBJ2-1, with a possible D match to TRBD1 (6 bases). Trimming removed 3 bases from V and 4 bases from J, with 10 bases in between. The CDR3 covers 13 residues. The germline V gene has CDR1 DFQATT and CDR2 SNEGSKA (reference sequence). The CDR3 is CSARGASYNEQFF. In nucleotides, the CDR3 is TGCAGTGCTAGGGGGGCGAGTTACAATGAGCAGTTCTTC.

This clonotype appeared many times. For the CDR3, the DNA is TGTGCCAGCAGCTTGGGGCCAGCAGATACGCAGTATTTT. Protein product: CASSLGPADTQYF. V usage is TRBV5-6 and J usage is TRBJ2-3, with D hard to call. The V and J ends lost 0 bases and 4 bases respectively, with 6 bases between them. This CDR3 is built from 13 residues. The germline gives CDR1 SGHDT, CDR2 YYEEEE.

V usage is TRBV12-3 or TRBV12-4 and J usage is TRBJ1-5; tentative D call: TRBD1 (5 bases). The CDR3 totals 14 residues. Trimming removed 5 bases from V and 13 bases from J, with 21 bases in between. The CDR3 bases are TGTGCCAGCAGTCCACGAAGTGGGGCAGGCTCTCAGCATTTT. Protein: CASSPRSGAGSQHF.

The rearrangement uses TRBV25-1 and TRBJ2-2; possible D gene TRBD2, 6 bases. The CDR3 runs to 19 residues. Germline-derived CDR1 and CDR2 are MGHDK and SYGVNS. V lost 3 bases and J 5 bases, leaving 25 bases between the germline ends. The CDR3 DNA follows: TGTGCCAGCAGTGACCCCTTACTCGCAGCGGGTCCTGGAACCGGGGAGCTGTTTTTT. Protein: CASSDPLLAAGPGTGELFF. The full variable domain, completed using reference TRBV25-1 and TRBJ2-2, is EADIYQTPRYLVIGTGKKITLECSQTMGHDKMYWYQQDPGMELHLIHYSYGVNSTEKGDLSSESTVSRIRTEHFPLTLESARPSHTSQYLCASSDPLLAAGPGTGELFFGEGSRLTVL.

The gene calls are TRBV30 and TRBJ1-2; D gene ambiguous. CDR1 is GTSNPN, CDR2 SVGIG, per germline (reference sequence). The CDR3 has 13 amino acids. V lost 0 bases and J lost 4, with 9 bases in between. CDR3 sequence (DNA): TGTGCCTGGAGTGTACCAGCCCGCTATGGCTACACCTTC. Amino acids: CAWSVPARYGYTF.

This clonotype has ten or more counts. The CDR3 loop is CASSFNRQANTGELFF. The CDR3 DNA follows: TGTGCCAGCAGCTTCAATAGGCAAGCGAACACCGGGGAGCTGTTTTTT. The V and J genes are TRBV5-5 and TRBJ2-2; no clear D gene. This CDR3 has 16 residues. Germline V gene data show CDR1 as SGHKS and CDR2 as YYEKEE (reference sequence). With 2 bases removed from V and 0 bases from J, the gap between germline ends came to 11 bases.

This chain connects TRBV5-8 to TRBJ2-1, with 10 bases fitting TRBD1. This CDR3 is 15 amino acids long. The germline gives CDR1 SGHTS, CDR2 YDEGEE. Trimming at V came to 4 bases and at J to 2 bases, leaving 3 bases not matched to a gene. CDR3 residues: CASSGGQGAYNEQFF. The CDR3 DNA reads TGTGCCAGCAGCGGCGGACAGGGGGCCTACAATGAGCAGTTCTTC. The whole variable domain, remainder taken from reference TRBV5-8 and TRBJ2-1, is EAGVTQSPTHLIKTRGQQATLRCSPISGHTSVYWYQQALGLGLQFLLWYDEGEERNRGNFPPRFSGRQFPNYSSELNVNALELEDSALYLCASSGGQGAYNEQFFGPGTRLTVL.

This clonotype was recorded many times. The V call is TRBV7-2, the J call TRBJ2-7, with D perhaps TRBD1 (5 bases). The CDR3 is 13 amino acids. The V gene's germline CDR1 is SGHTA and CDR2 FQGNSA. The V gene lost 1 base and the J gene lost 7 bases, with 11 bases spanning the gap. This chain's CDR3 is CASSLGRGREQYF. CDR3 DNA: TGTGCCAGCAGCTTAGGAAGGGGTAGGGAGCAGTACTTC.

This clonotype has a handful of counts. The chain combines TRBV28 with TRBJ2-1; 7 bases are a match to TRBD2. Trimming took 3 bases from V and 10 from J; bases not matched to a gene: 6. CDR1 and CDR2 from the germline V gene are MDHEN and SYDVKM. There are 13 residues in the CDR3. The CDR3 sequence is CASSLGGKGEQFF. The CDR3 DNA sequence: TGTGCCAGCAGTTTGGGGGGGAAAGGCGAGCAGTTCTTC.

At least ten counts were recorded for this clonotype. This chain joins TRBV18 and TRBJ2-4; no clear D gene. The germline V and J ends were trimmed by 2 bases and 3 bases, with 11 bases remaining between them. This CDR3 region has 15 residues. The germline V gene has CDR1 KGHSH and CDR2 LQKENI. CDR3 amino acids: CASSPGVSGKNIQYF. CDR3 bases: TGTGCCAGCTCACCAGGGGTTAGTGGCAAAAACATTCAGTACTTC.

This chain connects TRBV24-1 to TRBJ2-2; weak D call: TRBD1 (5 bases). This CDR3 has 16 amino acids. The V gene lost 5 bases and the J gene lost 5 bases, with 17 bases spanning the gap. Germline V CDR1 and CDR2: KGHDR, SFDVKD. The CDR3 bases are TGTGCCACCAGTGCTGACAGAAATTTTCGGACCGGGGAGCTGTTTTTT. Protein sequence: CATSADRNFRTGELFF.

In its sample, this clonotype was seen a few times. CDR3 sequence reads: CASGGPNTGELFF. The DNA of the CDR3 is TGTGCCAGCGGGGGTCCGAACACCGGGGAGCTGTTTTTT. This chain links TRBV28 with TRBJ2-2, with D perhaps matching TRBD1 or TRBD2 (5 bases each). Germline V CDR1 and CDR2: MDHEN, SYDVKM. The CDR3 is 13 amino acids. Trimming took 8 bases from V and 0 from J, leaving 7 bases between them.

This clonotype was recorded many times. V gene TRBV6-1 combines with J gene TRBJ2-5; the match to TRBD2 covers 11 bases. CDR1 is MNHNS, CDR2 SASEGT, per germline. The CDR3 runs 15 residues. V dropped 6 bases and J dropped 5; count of bases not matched to a gene: 8. The CDR3 DNA is TGTGCCAGCAGCGAACTAGCGGGAGTTGGGGAGACCCAGTACTTC. Protein product: CASSELAGVGETQYF.